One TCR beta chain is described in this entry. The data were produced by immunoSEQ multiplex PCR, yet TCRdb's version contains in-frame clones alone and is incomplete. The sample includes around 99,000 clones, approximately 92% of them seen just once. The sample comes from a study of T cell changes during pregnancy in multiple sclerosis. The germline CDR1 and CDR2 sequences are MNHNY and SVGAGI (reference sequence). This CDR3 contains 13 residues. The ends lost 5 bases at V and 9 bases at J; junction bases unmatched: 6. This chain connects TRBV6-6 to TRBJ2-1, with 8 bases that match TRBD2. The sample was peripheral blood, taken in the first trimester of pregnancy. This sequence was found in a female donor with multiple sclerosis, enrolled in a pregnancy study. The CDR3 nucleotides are TGTGCCAGCAGTCCGGGACTAGTCATTGAGCAGTTCTTC. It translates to CASSPGLVIEQFF.